These T cell receptor beta chains were read from a single sample in a study of T-cell reconstitution after alpha-beta-depleted transplantation in children. One entry per CDR3 protein results from TCRdb running MiXCR on the PCR reads. The table includes approximately 190,000 distinct CDR3 sequences, 5.5% to 7% detected once. The specimen was PBMCs, collected before TCRalphabeta/CD19-depleted stem cell transplant. The receptors here all came from a girl under three years old with combined immunodeficiency, due to receive a stem cell transplant. Each CDR3 is given with its conserved first and last residue. A D gene is named only where the DNA matches it firmly. The listing skips clone size in some rows; elsewhere it reads once, few, many or a size class.

CDR3nt | CDR3aa | j_gene | abundance | v_gene | d_gene
TGTGCCAGCAGCTTTCGGGGGTCGGACGAGCAGTACTTC | CASSFRGSDEQYF | TRBJ2-7 | many | TRBV13 | NA
TGTGCCAGCAGCTCACCGGGACTAGGGTCCTACAATGAGCAGTTCTTC | CASSSPGLGSYNEQFF | TRBJ2-1 | many | TRBV5-6 | TRBD2
TGTGCCAGCAGCTTGCCGGGGGTCGACACAAATGGCTACACCTTC | CASSLPGVDTNGYTF | TRBJ1-2 | many | TRBV13 | NA
TGCAGTAGCTACCTTTTCCGGGACAGGGGGCCCACTGAAGCTTTCTTT | CSSYLFRDRGPTEAFF | TRBJ1-1 | many | TRBV20-1 | TRBD1
TGTGCCAGCAGTGCGCGACAGGGGGCAACGGGCGAGCAGTACTTC | CASSARQGATGEQYF | TRBJ2-7 | many | TRBV6-1 | TRBD1
TGTGCCAGCAGTGAATATGGGACCGGGGAGCTGTTTTTT | CASSEYGTGELFF | TRBJ2-2 | NA | TRBV25-1 | NA
TGCGCCAGCAGCCATCAGGCCACAGAATACGAGCAGTACTTC | CASSHQATEYEQYF | TRBJ2-7 | few | TRBV4-1 | NA
TGTGCCAGCTCACTGCCCAGGGGGCGCAGGGAGACCCAGTACTTC | CASSLPRGRRETQYF | TRBJ2-5 | many | TRBV18 | TRBD1
TGCGCCAGCAGCCATCGGCAGGGCCTGAGCTCCTATAATTCACCCCTCCACTTT | CASSHRQGLSSYNSPLHF | TRBJ1-6 | many | TRBV4-1 | NA
TGCAGTGCTAGAGACCGGTCAGGGGGAATTTCCTACAATGAGCAGTTCTTC | CSARDRSGGISYNEQFF | TRBJ2-1 | many | TRBV20-1 | TRBD1
TGTGCCAGCAGTTTTTTCTTTAATGAGCAGTTCTTC | CASSFFFNEQFF | TRBJ2-1 | many | TRBV12-3/TRBV12-4 | NA
TGTGCCAGCAGCTTCATTGACAATGAGCAGTTCTTC | CASSFIDNEQFF | TRBJ2-1 | NA | TRBV7-9 | NA
TGCGCCAGCAGAAATAGCGGGGGGCTCGATGAGCAGTTCTTC | CASRNSGGLDEQFF | TRBJ2-1 | many | TRBV5-1 | TRBD2
TGTGCCATCAAACAGGCGGCCTCCTACGAGCAGTACTTC | CAIKQAASYEQYF | TRBJ2-7 | many | TRBV6-2/TRBV6-3 | NA
TGTGCCAGCAGTTACTCGCTAGGAAACCAAGAGACCCAGTACTTC | CASSYSLGNQETQYF | TRBJ2-5 | many | TRBV6-5 | NA
TGTGCCACCAGCTTGACAGGGGTGAGGGAGCAGTACTTC | CATSLTGVREQYF | TRBJ2-7 | many | TRBV24-1 | TRBD1
TGTGCCAGCAGTTACTCGGATAGCGGGAGTCCTCGTTTTTCCTACGAGCAGTACTTC | CASSYSDSGSPRFSYEQYF | TRBJ2-7 | NA | TRBV6-2/TRBV6-3 | TRBD2
TGTGCCAGCAGAGTCACTTACGGGGGGGCCTACGAGCAGTACTTC | CASRVTYGGAYEQYF | TRBJ2-7 | many | TRBV28 | TRBD2
TGTGCCAGCAGGACTAGGTCTTTCGAGCAGTACTTC | CASRTRSFEQYF | TRBJ2-7 | NA | TRBV2 | NA
TGTGCCAGCAGTTTATTCCCCCGGACAGGGAGTAATGAAGAGACCCAGTACTTC | CASSLFPRTGSNEETQYF | TRBJ2-5 | many | TRBV28 | TRBD1
TGTGCCACCGCGGATGGGACCGGGGAGCTGTTTTTT | CATADGTGELFF | TRBJ2-2 | many | TRBV7-3 | NA
TGCAGTGCTGACAGCTCAACTCGGAATGAAAAACTGTTTTTT | CSADSSTRNEKLFF | TRBJ1-4 | many | TRBV20-1 | NA
TGTGCCAGCAGTTTGCGGGCCTACCAAGAGACCCAGTACTTC | CASSLRAYQETQYF | TRBJ2-5 | few | TRBV12-3/TRBV12-4 | NA
TGTGCCACCAGCAGCCCCGCAAGGAGCTCCTACGAGCAGTACTTC | CATSSPARSSYEQYF | TRBJ2-7 | many | TRBV15 | NA
TGTGCCAGCAGCCCAGCGGGGGTCAGCACAGATACGCAGTATTTT | CASSPAGVSTDTQYF | TRBJ2-3 | many | TRBV3-1 | TRBD2
TGTGCCAGCAGCTCCCCGGGACTAGGGGCAGATACGCAGTATTTT | CASSSPGLGADTQYF | TRBJ2-3 | NA | TRBV7-3 | TRBD2
TGTGCCACCAGCAGAGAGCGGGGGACTGAAGCTTTCTTT | CATSRERGTEAFF | TRBJ1-1 | many | TRBV15 | NA
TGTGCCGTACCGGGACAGGGCTCCTACGAGCAGTACTTC | CAVPGQGSYEQYF | TRBJ2-7 | many | TRBV2 | TRBD1
TGCAGTGCTAGGGAAGCGGGAGGGCCCCGTATAACGTACGAGCAGTACTTC | CSAREAGGPRITYEQYF | TRBJ2-7 | few | TRBV20-1 | TRBD2
TGCGCCAGCAGCCACGACAGGGGCTACGAGCAGTACTTC | CASSHDRGYEQYF | TRBJ2-7 | many | TRBV4-1 | TRBD1
TGCAGCGTTCAGGACCGAGTCCAGAGGTCTTATGGCTACACCTTC | CSVQDRVQRSYGYTF | TRBJ1-2 | few | TRBV29-1 | NA
TGTGCCAGCTCACCGAGCCAGGAAAGCGAGCAGTACTTC | CASSPSQESEQYF | TRBJ2-7 | many | TRBV18 | NA
TGTGCCAGCTCACCGGGATGGGGGACGACAGAGTTCTTC | CASSPGWGTTEFF | TRBJ2-1 | NA | TRBV18 | NA
TGTGCCAGCAGTTCAGGAGTTGAGGGAAGGAGAGCTGAAGCTTTCTTT | CASSSGVEGRRAEAFF | TRBJ1-1 | NA | TRBV12-3/TRBV12-4 | NA
TGCAGCGTTGCCGGGGGAGAGGCTTCCGGGGAGCTGTTTTTT | CSVAGGEASGELFF | TRBJ2-2 | many | TRBV29-1 | NA
TGTGCCAGCAGCGGAAGGACGGATGAAGCTTTCTTT | CASSGRTDEAFF | TRBJ1-1 | many | TRBV9 | NA
TGTGCCAGCAGTTACTCGAACAGGGGGCGTCTAGAAGAGACCCAGTACTTC | CASSYSNRGRLEETQYF | TRBJ2-5 | many | TRBV6-5 | TRBD1
TGTGCTAGTGGTTTGGACCCTGCCGGGACGGACGACAATGAGCAGTTCTTC | CASGLDPAGTDDNEQFF | TRBJ2-1 | many | TRBV12-5 | NA